The entry below describes one T cell receptor beta chain. Its antigen is not known. The use of a sample-barcoded 5' primer and a J-beta primer mix characterized a second PCR of roughly 7 to 12 cycles. MiXCR was run by TCRdb on the 5' RACE reads, yielding one entry per CDR3 protein. The sample lists roughly 1.9 million distinct CDR3 sequences, roughly 43% occurring once. This entry belongs to a study of blood T cells in healthy people across ages. Whole-study results and caveats: Among T cells, TCR beta diversity per million cells dropped roughly linearly as age rose.

Trimming removed 1 base from V and 9 bases from J; junction bases left unmatched: 5. Germline CDR1 SGHAT, CDR2 FQNNGV. This CDR3 has 14 amino acids. The chain recombines TRBV11-2 with TRBJ2-1, with 8 bases fitting TRBD2. The receptor comes from a human donor in good health. Sequenced material: blood. CDR3 DNA sequence: TGTGCCAGCAGCTTAGGGACTAGCAGGGGTGAGCAGTTCTTC. Translating it yields CASSLGTSRGEQFF.